In its sample, the clone carrying this TCR beta chain was seen a few times. These data belong to a study of naive and memory T cell subsets. V gave up 2 bases and J gave up 10 bases, with 14 bases separating them. Germline V lookup: CDR1 MGHRA, CDR2 YSYEKL. The CDR3 spans 14 residues. Two oligonucleotides, mixed equimolar, formed the beta constant-region primer covering TRBC1 and TRBC2. In TCRdb, the UMI-ligation and nested PCR reads were re-called with MiXCR into one record per CDR3 protein. The sample lists 77,000 or so distinct CDR3 sequences; around 13% were seen once. Sequencing input: central memory CD4+ T cells from blood. This sequence originates from a human donor in good health. This chain uses TRBV4-1 with TRBJ1-4, with a weak D call TRBD1 (5 bases). This chain's CDR3 is CASSQPLAGRKLFF. The CDR3 DNA reads TGCGCCAGCAGCCAACCCTTGGCAGGGAGAAAACTGTTTTTT.